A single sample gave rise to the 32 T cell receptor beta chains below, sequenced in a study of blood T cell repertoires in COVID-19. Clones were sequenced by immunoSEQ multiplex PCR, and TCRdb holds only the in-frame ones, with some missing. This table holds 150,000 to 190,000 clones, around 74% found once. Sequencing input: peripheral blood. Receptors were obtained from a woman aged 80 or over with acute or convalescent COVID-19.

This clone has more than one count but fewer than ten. Here the CDR3 DNA reads TGTGCCAGCAGTACCCTCAACGCTAAGAACACTGAAGCTTTCTTT. Its protein is CASSTLNAKNTEAFF. The chain uses TRBV6-5 and TRBJ1-1; D unclear. V gave up 5 bases and J gave up 1 base, with 14 bases separating them. The CDR3 covers 15 residues. Germline CDR1 reads MNHEY; CDR2 reads SVGAGI.

CDR3 region: CASSERQGFSYNSPLHF. The CDR3 nucleotides are TGTGCCAGCAGTGAAAGGCAGGGGTTTTCCTATAATTCACCCCTCCACTTT. V is TRBV2 and J is TRBJ1-6, with D possibly being TRBD1 (6 bases). Germline V lookup: CDR1 SNHLY, CDR2 FYNNEI. V lost 2 bases and J 1 base, leaving 12 bases between the germline ends. The CDR3 runs to 17 residues.

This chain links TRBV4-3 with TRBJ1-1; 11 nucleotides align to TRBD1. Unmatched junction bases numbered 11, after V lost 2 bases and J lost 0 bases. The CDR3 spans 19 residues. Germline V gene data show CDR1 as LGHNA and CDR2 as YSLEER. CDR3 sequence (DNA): TGCGCCAGCAGCCAACGCCTCGGGACAGGGGGTTTCATGAACACTGAAGCTTTCTTT. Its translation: CASSQRLGTGGFMNTEAFF.

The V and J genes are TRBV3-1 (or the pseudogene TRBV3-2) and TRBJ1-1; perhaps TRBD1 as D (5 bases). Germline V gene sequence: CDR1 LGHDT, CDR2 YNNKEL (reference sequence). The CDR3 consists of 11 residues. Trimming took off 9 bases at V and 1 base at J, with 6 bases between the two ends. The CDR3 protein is CASRGNTEAFF. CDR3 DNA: TGTGCCAGTAGGGGGAACACTGAAGCTTTCTTT.

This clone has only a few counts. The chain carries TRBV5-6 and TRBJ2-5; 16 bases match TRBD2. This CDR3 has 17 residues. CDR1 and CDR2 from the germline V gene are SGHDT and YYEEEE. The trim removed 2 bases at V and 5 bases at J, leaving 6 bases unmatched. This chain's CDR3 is CASSLGTSGRVLETQYF. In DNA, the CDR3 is TGTGCCAGCAGCTTAGGGACTAGCGGGAGGGTCTTGGAGACCCAGTACTTC.

The CDR3, as DNA: TGTGCCAGCAGCTTTTCGGTGGTGGAGACCCAGTACTTC. Residues: CASSFSVVETQYF. The rearrangement joins TRBV7-2 to TRBJ2-5; D remains unclear. V was clipped by 3 bases and J by 5 bases, with 10 bases between them. The CDR3 is 13 residues long. The germline gives CDR1 SGHTA, CDR2 FQGNSA.

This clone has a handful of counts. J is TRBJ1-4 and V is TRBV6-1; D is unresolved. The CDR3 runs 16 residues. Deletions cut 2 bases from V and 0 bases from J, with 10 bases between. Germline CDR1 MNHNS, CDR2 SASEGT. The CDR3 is CASSERWLATNEKLFF. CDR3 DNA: TGTGCCAGCAGTGAACGGTGGTTAGCAACTAATGAAAAACTGTTTTTT.

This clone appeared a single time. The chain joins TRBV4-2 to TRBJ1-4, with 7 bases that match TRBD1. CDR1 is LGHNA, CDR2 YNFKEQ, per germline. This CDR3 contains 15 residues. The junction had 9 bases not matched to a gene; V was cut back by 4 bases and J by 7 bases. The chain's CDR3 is CASSPGVAGGEKLFF. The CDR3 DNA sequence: TGTGCCAGCAGCCCGGGCGTTGCAGGGGGTGAAAAACTGTTTTTT.

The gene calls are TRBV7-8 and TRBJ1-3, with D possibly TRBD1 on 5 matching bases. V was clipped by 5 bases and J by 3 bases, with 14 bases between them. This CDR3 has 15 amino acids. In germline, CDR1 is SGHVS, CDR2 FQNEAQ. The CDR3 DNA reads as TGTGCCAGCAGCCACAGGAGCAGGATTGGAAACACCATATATTTT. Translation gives CASSHRSRIGNTIYF.

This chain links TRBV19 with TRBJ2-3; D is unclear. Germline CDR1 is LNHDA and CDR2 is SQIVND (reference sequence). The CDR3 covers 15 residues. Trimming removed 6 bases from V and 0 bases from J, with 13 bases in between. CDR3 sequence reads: CASRLGPDSTDTQYF. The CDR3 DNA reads TGTGCCAGTAGGCTAGGCCCAGATAGCACAGATACGCAGTATTTT.

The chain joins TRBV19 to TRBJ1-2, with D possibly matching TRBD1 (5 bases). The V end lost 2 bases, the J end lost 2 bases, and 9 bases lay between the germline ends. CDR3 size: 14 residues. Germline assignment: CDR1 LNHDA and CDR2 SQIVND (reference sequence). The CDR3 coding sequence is TGTGCCAGTAGTATAAGTCGACAGAACTATGGCTACACCTTC. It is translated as CASSISRQNYGYTF.

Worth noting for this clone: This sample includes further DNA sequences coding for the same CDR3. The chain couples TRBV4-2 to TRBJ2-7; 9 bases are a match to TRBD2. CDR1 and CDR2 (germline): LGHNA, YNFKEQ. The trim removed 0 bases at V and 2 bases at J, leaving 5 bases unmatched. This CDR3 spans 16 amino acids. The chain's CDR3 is CASSQDLAGGPYEQYF. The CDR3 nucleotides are TGTGCCAGCAGCCAAGATCTGGCGGGGGGGCCCTACGAGCAGTACTTC.

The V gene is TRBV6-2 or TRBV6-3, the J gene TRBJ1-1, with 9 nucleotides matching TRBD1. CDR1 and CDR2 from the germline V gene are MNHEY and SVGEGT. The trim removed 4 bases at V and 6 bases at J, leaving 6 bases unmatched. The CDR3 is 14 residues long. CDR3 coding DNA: TGTGCCAGCAGTTGGGACAGGGTGTTTCCTGAAGCTTTCTTT. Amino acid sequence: CASSWDRVFPEAFF.

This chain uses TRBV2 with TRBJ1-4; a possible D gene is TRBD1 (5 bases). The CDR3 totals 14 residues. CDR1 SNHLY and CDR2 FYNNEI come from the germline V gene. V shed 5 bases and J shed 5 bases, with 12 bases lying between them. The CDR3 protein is CASSLQGRNEKLFF. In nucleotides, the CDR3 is TGTGCCAGCAGTCTTCAGGGCCGGAATGAAAAACTGTTTTTT.

The DNA for the CDR3 is TGTGCCAGCAGCCGGGACAGTGAAGCTTTCTTT. Its protein is CASSRDSEAFF. V and J are TRBV3-1 (or the pseudogene TRBV3-2) and TRBJ1-1, with 7 positions matching TRBD1. The CDR3 has 11 amino acids. Germline CDR1 is LGHDT and CDR2 is YNNKEL (reference sequence). The V gene end was trimmed by 4 bases and the J gene end by 7 bases; junction bases not matched to a gene: 0.

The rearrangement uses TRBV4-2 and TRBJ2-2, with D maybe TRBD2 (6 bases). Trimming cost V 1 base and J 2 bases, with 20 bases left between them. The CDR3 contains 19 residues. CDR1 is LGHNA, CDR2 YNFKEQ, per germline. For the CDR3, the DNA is TGTGCCAGCAGCCAAGTCACTGGGGCAGGCGGACTAAACACCGGGGAGCTGTTTTTT. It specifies CASSQVTGAGGLNTGELFF.

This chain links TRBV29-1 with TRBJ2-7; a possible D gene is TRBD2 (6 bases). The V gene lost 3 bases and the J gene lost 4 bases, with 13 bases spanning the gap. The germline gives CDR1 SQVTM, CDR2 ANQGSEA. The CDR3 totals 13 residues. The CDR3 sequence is CSVDKEGRYEQYF. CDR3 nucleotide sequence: TGCAGCGTTGATAAGGAGGGCAGGTACGAGCAGTACTTC.

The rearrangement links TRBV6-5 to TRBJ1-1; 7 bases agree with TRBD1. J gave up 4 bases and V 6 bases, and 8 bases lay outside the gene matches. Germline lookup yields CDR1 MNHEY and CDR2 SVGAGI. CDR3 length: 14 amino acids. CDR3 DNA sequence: TGTGCCAGCAGGGGACAGTATTCGAGCACTGAAGCTTTCTTT. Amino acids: CASRGQYSSTEAFF.

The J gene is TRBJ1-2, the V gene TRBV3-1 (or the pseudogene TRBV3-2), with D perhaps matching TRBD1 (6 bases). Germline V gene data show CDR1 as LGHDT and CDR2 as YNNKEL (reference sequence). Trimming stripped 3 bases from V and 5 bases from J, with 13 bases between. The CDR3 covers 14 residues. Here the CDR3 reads CASSHTGIVYGYTF. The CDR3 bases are TGTGCCAGCAGCCATACAGGGATCGTGTATGGCTACACCTTC.

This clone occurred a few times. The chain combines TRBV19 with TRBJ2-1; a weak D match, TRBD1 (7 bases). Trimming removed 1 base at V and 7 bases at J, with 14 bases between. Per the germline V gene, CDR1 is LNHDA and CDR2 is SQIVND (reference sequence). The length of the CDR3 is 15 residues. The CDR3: CASSIAQGGPNEQFF. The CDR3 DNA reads TGTGCCAGTAGTATAGCCCAGGGGGGCCCTAATGAGCAGTTCTTC.

The CDR3 DNA sequence: TGTGCCTGGAGTTTAGGGGTTGTGGAGACCCAGTACTTC. Translation gives CAWSLGVVETQYF. The rearrangement joins TRBV30 to TRBJ2-5; maybe TRBD1 (5 bases). V was shortened by 2 bases and J by 5 bases, with 12 bases between the two germline ends. The CDR3 covers 13 residues. Germline values: CDR1 GTSNPN, CDR2 SVGIG (reference sequence). Full variable domain (outside the CDR3, taken from reference TRBV30 and TRBJ2-5): SQTIHQWPATLVQPVGSPLSLECTVEGTSNPNLYWYRQAAGRGLQLLFYSVGIGQISSEVPQNLSASRPQDRQFILSSKKLLLSDSGFYLCAWSLGVVETQYFGPGTRLLVL.

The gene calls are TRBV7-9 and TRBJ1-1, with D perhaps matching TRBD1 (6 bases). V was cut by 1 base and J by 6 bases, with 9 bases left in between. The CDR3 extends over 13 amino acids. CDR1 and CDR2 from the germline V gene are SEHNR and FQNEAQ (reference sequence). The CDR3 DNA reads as TGTGCCAGCAGCTTAGATGAGGGGGCTGAAGCTTTCTTT. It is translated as CASSLDEGAEAFF.

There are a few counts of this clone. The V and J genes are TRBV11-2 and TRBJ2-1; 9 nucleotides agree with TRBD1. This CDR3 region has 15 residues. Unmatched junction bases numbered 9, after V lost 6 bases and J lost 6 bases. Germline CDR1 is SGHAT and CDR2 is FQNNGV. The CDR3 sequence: CASSFTGQGPNEQFF. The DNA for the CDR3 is TGTGCCAGCAGTTTTACGGGACAGGGCCCCAATGAGCAGTTCTTC.

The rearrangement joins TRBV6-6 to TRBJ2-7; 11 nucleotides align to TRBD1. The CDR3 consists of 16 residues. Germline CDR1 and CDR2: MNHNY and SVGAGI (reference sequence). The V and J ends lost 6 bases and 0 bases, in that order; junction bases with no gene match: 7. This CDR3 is CASRATGTGGSYEQYF. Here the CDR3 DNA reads TGTGCCAGCAGAGCCACCGGGACAGGGGGCTCCTACGAGCAGTACTTC.

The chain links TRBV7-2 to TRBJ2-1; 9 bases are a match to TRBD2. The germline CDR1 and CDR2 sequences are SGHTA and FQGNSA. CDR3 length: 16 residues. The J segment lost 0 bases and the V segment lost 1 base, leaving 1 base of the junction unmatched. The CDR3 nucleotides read TGTGCCAGCAGCTTAGTACTAGCGGGCTCCTACAATGAGCAGTTCTTC. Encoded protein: CASSLVLAGSYNEQFF.

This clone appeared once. The CDR3 reads CASSPQTNQGHGYTF. Written as DNA, the CDR3 is TGTGCCAGCAGCCCTCAGACGAACCAGGGTCATGGCTACACCTTC. This chain joins TRBV14 and TRBJ1-2; possibly TRBD1 for D (5 bases). Deletions cut 4 bases from V and 6 bases from J, with 18 bases between. The CDR3 spans 15 residues. Germline CDR1 is SGHDN and CDR2 is FVKESK.

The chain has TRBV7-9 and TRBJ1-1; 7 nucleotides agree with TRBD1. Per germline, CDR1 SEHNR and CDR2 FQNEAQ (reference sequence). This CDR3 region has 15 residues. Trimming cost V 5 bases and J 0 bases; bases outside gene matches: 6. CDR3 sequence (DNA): TGTGCCAGCAGCAGCGGCGGGACAGTGAACACTGAAGCTTTCTTT. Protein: CASSSGGTVNTEAFF.

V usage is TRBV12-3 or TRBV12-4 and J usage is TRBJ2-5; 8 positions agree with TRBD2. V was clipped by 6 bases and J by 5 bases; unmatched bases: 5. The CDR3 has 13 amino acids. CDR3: CASSPGGLETQYF. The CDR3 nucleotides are TGTGCCAGCAGCCCGGGGGGGCTCGAGACCCAGTACTTC.

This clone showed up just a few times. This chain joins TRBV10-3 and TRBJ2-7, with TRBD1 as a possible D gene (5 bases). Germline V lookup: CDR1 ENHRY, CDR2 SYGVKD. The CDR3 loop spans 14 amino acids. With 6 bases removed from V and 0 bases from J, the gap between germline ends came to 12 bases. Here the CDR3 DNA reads TGTGCCATCAGCCTTGACAGAAGCTCCTACGAGCAGTACTTC. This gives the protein CAISLDRSSYEQYF.

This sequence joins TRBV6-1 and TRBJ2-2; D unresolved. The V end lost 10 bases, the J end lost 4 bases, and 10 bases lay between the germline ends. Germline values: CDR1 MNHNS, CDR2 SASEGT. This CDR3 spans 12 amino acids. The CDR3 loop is CATSRGTGELFF. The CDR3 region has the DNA TGTGCCACCTCCCGAGGCACCGGGGAGCTGTTTTTT.

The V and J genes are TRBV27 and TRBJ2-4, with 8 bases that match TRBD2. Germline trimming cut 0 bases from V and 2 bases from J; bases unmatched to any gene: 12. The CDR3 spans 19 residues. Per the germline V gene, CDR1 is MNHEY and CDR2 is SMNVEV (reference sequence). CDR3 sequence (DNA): TGTGCCAGCAGTTTATCCGGCGGGGGGACACTGTCCTCCAAAAACATTCAGTACTTC. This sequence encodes CASSLSGGGTLSSKNIQYF.

The CDR3 here is CASSFGLAGSGGELFF. CDR3 DNA sequence: TGTGCCAGCAGCTTTGGGCTAGCGGGGTCCGGCGGGGAGCTGTTTTTT. The chain joins TRBV7-6 to TRBJ2-2; 9 bases are shared with TRBD2. Germline V CDR1 and CDR2: SGHVS, FNYEAQ. Germline trimming cut 3 bases from V and 7 bases from J; bases unmatched to any gene: 9. CDR3 length: 16 amino acids.